This T cell receptor beta chain came from a study of T cells in Graves' hyperthyroidism and ophthalmopathy. The CDR3 regions of TCR beta were amplified from RNA transcripts. RT-PCR in the first round (using the HTBI primer set) targeted the TCR CDR3. Each CDR3 protein gets one entry after TCRdb re-called the multiplex PCR reads with MiXCR. In the table there are some 550,000 distinct CDR3 sequences, roughly 16% of which are singletons. This clonotype has a count of ten or more. V lost 1 base, J lost 4 bases, and 9 bases lay in between. In germline, CDR1 is SGHVS, CDR2 FQNEAQ. The CDR3 consists of 14 residues.

This rearrangement joins TRBV7-8 to TRBJ2-3; the D is unclear. This clonotype was obtained from a woman aged 40 to 50 with Graves' ophthalmopathy. The sample taken for sequencing was blood. The CDR3 here is CASSLVTVADTQYF. For the CDR3, the DNA is TGTGCCAGCAGCTTAGTCACCGTCGCAGATACGCAGTATTTT.